The source of this TCR beta chain is a study of blood T cell repertoires in COVID-19. The table came from immunoSEQ multiplex PCR; TCRdb's copy has only in-frame clones and leaves some out. The sample consists of about 73,000 clones, about 80% of them appearing once. The sequenced material came from peripheral blood. The receptor's source is a human donor in a cohort sampled during active COVID-19.

CDR3 residues: CASSAIGQGYGNTF. DNA for the CDR3: TGTGCCAGCAGCGCTATTGGACAGGGATACGGAAACACCTTC. The V call is TRBV7-2, the J call TRBJ1-2; 8 bases are shared with TRBD1. V was clipped by 5 bases and J by 12 bases; unmatched bases: 14. This CDR3 comprises 14 residues. Germline V gives CDR1 SGHTA, CDR2 FQGNSA. Combining the CDR3 with reference TRBV7-2 and TRBJ1-2 gives the whole variable domain GAGVSQSPSNKVTEKGKDVELRCDPISGHTALYWYRQSLGQGLEFLIYFQGNSAPDKSGLPSDRFSAERTGGSVSTLTIQRTQQEDSAVYLCASSAIGQGYGNTFGSGTRLTVV.